This entry describes one T cell receptor (beta chain). What it binds is not known. This sample stems from a study of shared clonotypes between healthy human individuals. Study-level findings and limits: Clonotypes which were not shared had lower generation probabilities than clonotypes that all four donors shared.

Naive CD8 cells were CD45RO-negative, positively selected for CCR7, excluding terminally differentiated effector memory CD45RA+ cells. The method was immunoSEQ multiplex PCR; TCRdb's version includes in-frame clones alone and lacks a portion of them. The table has more than 2 million clones, just under 95% seen once. The CDR3 runs 15 residues. CDR1 is LGHNA, CDR2 YNFKEQ, per germline. V was trimmed by 2 bases and J by 1 base, leaving 11 bases between them. The material sequenced was naive CD8+ T cells sorted from blood. This sequence was found in a man aged 18 to 29 in good health. The chain combines TRBV4-2 with TRBJ1-1, with unresolved D. The CDR3 nucleotides read TGTGCCAGCAGCCAAAACAGCCAATCGAACACTGAAGCTTTCTTT. Translating gives CASSQNSQSNTEAFF.